This paragraph reports one T cell receptor beta chain. Antigen: not known. Using immunoSEQ multiplex PCR, the repertoire was profiled, and TCRdb retains in-frame clones only, with some absent. The sample has 100,000 to 120,000 clones; roughly 88% are singletons. Timing groups of about 4 and about 12 weeks for second doses were pooled. V gave up 0 bases and J gave up 2 bases; unmatched junction bases: 8. Germline V CDR1 and CDR2: LNHNV, YYDKDF (reference sequence). This CDR3 region has 18 residues. The data originate from a study of T cell responses to AZD1222 COVID-19 vaccine. Broader study findings: After the peak T cell response, and only then, were repertoires sampled. Seropositive AZD1222 recipients at baseline numbered only 6 or 7. Donors were chiefly white British, with a greater number of females, and clonal diversity was perhaps underestimated.

The TCR sequence derives from an adult who received the AZD1222 COVID-19 vaccine. The gene calls are TRBV15 and TRBJ2-1; TRBD2 matches 9 bases. The sample here was peripheral blood, taken 28 days after the second AZD1222 dose. CDR3 in amino acids: CATSRDGWSGGTYNEQFF. The CDR3 coding sequence is TGTGCCACCAGCAGAGATGGGTGGAGCGGGGGGACCTACAATGAGCAGTTCTTC.